The 9 T cell receptor beta chains given below trace back to one sample, sequenced in a study of blood T cell repertoires in COVID-19. The protocol was immunoSEQ multiplex PCR, while the TCRdb copy is restricted to in-frame clones and leaves out a portion. The sample contains about 73,000 clones, 65% to 85% of which appear only once. Input material: peripheral blood. The source is an older man with active or convalescent COVID-19.

The genes are TRBV28 and TRBJ2-6, with TRBD2 identical over 10 bases. Trimming took 5 bases from V and 4 from J; bases not matched to a gene: 8. The CDR3 has 17 amino acids. CDR1 and CDR2 (germline): MDHEN, SYDVKM. Written as DNA, the CDR3 is TGTGCCAGCAGTGAATCTAGCGGGGGTTCCGGGGCCAACGTCCTGACTTTC. Translating gives CASSESSGGSGANVLTF.

The chain is built from TRBV19 and TRBJ1-1; D gene uncertain. Germline V gene data show CDR1 as LNHDA and CDR2 as SQIVND (reference sequence). The V and J ends lost 2 bases and 1 base respectively, with 11 bases between them. The CDR3 runs to 15 residues. As DNA, the CDR3 is TGTGCCAGTAGTATAAAAGCCACTCCGAACACTGAAGCTTTCTTT. Encoded protein: CASSIKATPNTEAFF.

The chain joins TRBV29-1 to TRBJ2-7; 14 positions agree with TRBD2. Per germline, CDR1 SQVTM and CDR2 ANQGSEA. The ends lost 0 bases at V and 5 bases at J; junction bases unmatched: 15. CDR3 size: 19 residues. The CDR3: CSVEDLPGTSGGTDDEQYF. CDR3 bases: TGCAGCGTTGAAGATCTTCCCGGGACTAGCGGGGGAACCGACGACGAGCAGTACTTC.

This chain connects TRBV11-3 to TRBJ2-1; D perhaps matches TRBD1 (6 bases). The germline V and J ends were trimmed by 0 bases and 5 bases, with 14 bases remaining between them. Per germline, CDR1 SGHNT and CDR2 YENEEA. This CDR3 has 16 amino acids. CDR3 coding DNA: TGTGCCAGCAGCTTAGAAGGCCAGGGGCCGGACAATGAGCAGTTCTTC. Its protein product is CASSLEGQGPDNEQFF.

The gene calls are TRBV5-1 and TRBJ1-2; a weak D match, TRBD1 (5 bases). Germline V gives CDR1 SGHRS, CDR2 YFSETQ. V dropped 4 bases and J dropped 5 bases, with 21 bases sitting between them. This CDR3 comprises 16 residues. The CDR3, as DNA: TGCGCCAGCAGCCCCGACGGAGGGGCCCGGGCTTATGGCTACACCTTC. Translated: CASSPDGGARAYGYTF.

J is TRBJ2-7 and V is TRBV5-4; TRBD1 matches at 7 bases. V dropped 4 bases and J dropped 1; count of bases not matched to a gene: 8. This CDR3 comprises 15 residues. Germline CDR1 is SGHNT and CDR2 is YYREEE (reference sequence). CDR3 residues: CASSRDRAKSYEQYF. CDR3 nucleotide sequence: TGTGCCAGCAGCCGCGACAGGGCGAAATCCTACGAGCAGTACTTC.

In this sample, this clone turned up a few times. The chain joins TRBV5-8 to TRBJ1-1; D gene unclear. Germline CDR1 reads SGHTS; CDR2 reads YDEGEE. This CDR3 contains 14 residues. V lost 2 bases, J lost 0 bases, and 8 bases lay in between. This CDR3 reads CASSFRSLNTEAFF. In DNA, the CDR3 is TGTGCCAGCAGCTTCCGGTCCCTGAACACTGAAGCTTTCTTT.

V is TRBV7-8 and J is TRBJ2-7; the match to TRBD1 covers 11 bases. The ends lost 1 base at V and 4 bases at J; junction bases unmatched: 9. Germline V gene lookup returns CDR1 SGHVS and CDR2 FQNEAQ. The length of the CDR3 is 17 residues. The CDR3 DNA reads as TGTGCCAGCAGCTTAGTTCTAGGACAGGGGGCTTTGTACGAGCAGTACTTC. Translation: CASSLVLGQGALYEQYF. The full variable domain, its missing parts supplied by reference TRBV7-8 and TRBJ2-7, is GAGVSQSPRYKVAKRGQDVALRCDPISGHVSLFWYQQALGQGPEFLTYFQNEAQLDKSGLPSDRFFAERPEGSVSTLKIQRTQQEDSAVYLCASSLVLGQGALYEQYFGPGTRLTVT.

The rearrangement uses TRBV6-5 and TRBJ1-1; D call uncertain. This CDR3 is built from 14 residues. V was clipped by 3 bases and J by 1 base, with 9 bases between them. The germline V gene has CDR1 MNHEY and CDR2 SVGAGI. The chain's CDR3 is CASSYVPGNTEAFF. CDR3 DNA sequence: TGTGCCAGCAGTTATGTTCCAGGGAACACTGAAGCTTTCTTT.